These 15 T cell receptor beta chains share one sample of origin, sequenced in a study of T cell changes during pregnancy in multiple sclerosis (dated by TCRdb to the late 2010s). Library method: the immunoSEQ multiplex PCR assay. TCRdb's version of the immuneACCESS table is confined to in-frame rearrangements and falls short of the full clone set. An unresolved V gene accounts for under half of the shortfall where checked; the remainder is of unknown origin. The sample data list 15,000 or so clones, and 86% of these were observed just once. Around 19% of the sample is held by the ten biggest clonotypes. Sequencing was performed on CD8+ T cells from peripheral blood mononuclear cells, taken in the first trimester of pregnancy. Receptors were obtained from a female donor with multiple sclerosis, enrolled in a pregnancy study.

The chain joins TRBV25-1 to TRBJ1-1; weak D call: TRBD1 (6 bases). The germline V and J ends were trimmed by 4 bases and 1 base, with 10 bases remaining between them. This CDR3 region has 14 residues. Germline values: CDR1 MGHDK, CDR2 SYGVNS. For the CDR3, the DNA is TGTGCCAGCAGTGCAGGGGCTGGGAACACTGAAGCTTTCTTT. Amino acids: CASSAGAGNTEAFF.

The rearrangement links TRBV5-6 to TRBJ1-5, with D possibly being TRBD1 (5 bases). Germline CDR1 is SGHDT and CDR2 is YYEEEE. The CDR3 sequence is 14 residues long. Trimming took 6 bases from V and 7 from J, leaving 17 bases between them. The CDR3 spells CASTTGGLGQPQHF. CDR3 DNA: TGTGCCAGCACGACGGGGGGGTTAGGACAGCCCCAGCATTTT. Full variable domain (rest looked up from reference TRBV5-6 and TRBJ1-5): DAGVTQSPTHLIKTRGQQVTLRCSPKSGHDTVSWYQQALGQGPQFIFQYYEEEERQRGNFPDRFSGHQFPNYSSELNVNALLLGDSALYLCASTTGGLGQPQHFGDGTRLSIL.

The CDR3 DNA follows: TGTGCCAGCCTCCGGGACAGGGGGCCCGGGGAGCTGTTTTTT. Translation: CASLRDRGPGELFF. This chain uses TRBV28 with TRBJ2-2; 12 nucleotides align to TRBD1. CDR3 length: 14 residues. Trimming removed 8 bases from V and 6 bases from J; junction bases left unmatched: 4. The germline V gene has CDR1 MDHEN and CDR2 SYDVKM.

The V gene is TRBV27, the J gene TRBJ1-6, with no clear D. The CDR3 sequence is 16 residues long. V was shortened by 6 bases and J by 6 bases, with 18 bases between the two germline ends. The germline V gene encodes CDR1 MNHEY and CDR2 SMNVEV (reference sequence). CDR3 sequence (DNA): TGTGCCAGCAGCCCCCAGGAGGGCAGGATTAATTCACCCCTCCACTTT. Encoded protein: CASSPQEGRINSPLHF.

J is TRBJ1-1 and V is TRBV7-2; D call uncertain. Germline CDR1 SGHTA, CDR2 FQGNSA. The CDR3 has 13 residues. Between the trimmed V and J ends, which lost 1 base and 7 bases, there was a span of 10 bases. The CDR3 coding sequence is TGTGCCAGCAGCTTAGGGCAGGCCGGTGAAGCTTTCTTT. This codes for CASSLGQAGEAFF.

The chain carries TRBV19 and TRBJ2-7; 10 bases map to TRBD2. Germline CDR1 and CDR2: LNHDA and SQIVND (reference sequence). The CDR3 covers 15 residues. J gave up 2 bases and V 1 base, and 2 bases lay outside the gene matches. The CDR3 reads CASSIGLAGAYEQYF. CDR3 nucleotide sequence: TGTGCCAGTAGTATAGGGCTAGCGGGAGCCTACGAGCAGTACTTC.

This rearrangement joins TRBV7-9 to TRBJ2-7, with 7 bases fitting TRBD1. The trim removed 9 bases at V and 0 bases at J, leaving 5 bases unmatched. The germline V gene encodes CDR1 SEHNR and CDR2 FQNEAQ (reference sequence). CDR3 length: 13 residues. CDR3 loop: CASTDRYSYEQYF. The CDR3 DNA sequence: TGTGCCAGTACGGACAGGTACTCCTACGAGCAGTACTTC.

A single count supports this clone. The rearrangement joins TRBV2 to TRBJ1-1, with a weak D call TRBD1 (5 bases). Germline values: CDR1 SNHLY, CDR2 FYNNEI. This CDR3 is 15 amino acids long. V was trimmed by 3 bases and J by 4 bases, leaving 15 bases between them. The CDR3 spells CASSESRGRITEAFF. In DNA, the CDR3 is TGTGCCAGCAGTGAGAGTAGGGGCCGGATCACTGAAGCTTTCTTT.

This chain connects TRBV29-1 to TRBJ1-2; D gene ambiguous. V was clipped by 4 bases and J by 8 bases, with 11 bases between them. The V gene's germline CDR1 is SQVTM and CDR2 ANQGSEA. The CDR3 covers 11 residues. CDR3 residues: CSVGTRGGYTF. The CDR3 bases are TGCAGCGTTGGAACTCGCGGGGGCTACACCTTC.

This clone was found a few times. This chain connects TRBV21-1 to TRBJ1-1; whether TRBD1, the table's D call, matches the DNA was not checked. TRBV21-1 is annotated as a pseudogene. The CDR3 has 15 amino acids. CDR3 DNA: TGTGCCAGCAGCGCCACAGGGGGCCTGAACACTGAAGCTTTCTTT. The encoded protein is CASSATGGLNTEAFF.

The genes are TRBV29-1 and TRBJ2-7; tentative D call: TRBD1 (6 bases). V dropped 7 bases and J dropped 4 bases, with 11 bases sitting between them. This CDR3 has 11 residues. Germline CDR1 SQVTM, CDR2 ANQGSEA. CDR3 sequence reads: CSALQGYEQYF. The CDR3 DNA reads TGCAGCGCTCTGCAGGGGTACGAGCAGTACTTC.

The rearrangement joins TRBV2 to TRBJ1-2, with 7 bases aligning to TRBD1. Trimming removed 6 bases from V and 0 bases from J; junction bases left unmatched: 13. The CDR3 sequence is 17 residues long. Germline CDR1 SNHLY, CDR2 FYNNEI. Here the CDR3 reads CASSPQGGLLANYGYTF. The DNA of the CDR3 is TGTGCCAGCAGCCCCCAGGGGGGACTTTTAGCTAACTATGGCTACACCTTC.

This sequence joins TRBV6-1 and TRBJ1-5; 9 bases agree with TRBD1. CDR3 size: 14 residues. Per the germline V gene, CDR1 is MNHNS and CDR2 is SASEGT. Unmatched junction bases numbered 4, after V lost 4 bases and J lost 6 bases. CDR3 region: CASSGDREAQPQHF. In DNA, the CDR3 is TGTGCCAGCAGTGGGGACAGGGAGGCTCAGCCCCAGCATTTT.

The chain uses TRBV25-1 and TRBJ1-1, with 9 bases that match TRBD1. Germline lookup yields CDR1 MGHDK and CDR2 SYGVNS. With 8 bases clipped from V and 4 bases from J, the junction kept 8 bases outside the gene matches. The CDR3 consists of 14 residues. The chain's CDR3 is CASLLTGGSTEAFF. The CDR3, as DNA: TGTGCCAGCCTTTTGACAGGGGGTAGCACTGAAGCTTTCTTT.

The chain joins TRBV30 to TRBJ2-7; no reliable D call. Trimming stripped 0 bases from V and 3 bases from J, with 12 bases between. This CDR3 is built from 14 residues. Germline CDR1 GTSNPN, CDR2 SVGIG (reference sequence). The CDR3 here is CAWSVHPLLYEQYF. The CDR3 DNA is TGTGCCTGGAGTGTACACCCCCTCCTCTACGAGCAGTACTTC.